These 28 T cell receptor beta chains were all obtained from the same sample, sequenced in a study of T cells in Graves' hyperthyroidism and ophthalmopathy. TCR beta CDR3 regions were amplified from RNA. First-round RT-PCR with HTBI primers amplified the TCR CDR3 region. TCRdb passed the multiplex PCR reads through MiXCR, listing each CDR3 protein once. The sample holds around 250,000 distinct CDR3 sequences, about a sixth seen once. The sequenced sample consisted of blood. The source is a woman aged 18-30 years with Graves' ophthalmopathy.

This clonotype was found many times. The gene calls are TRBV12-5 and TRBJ1-1; D remains ambiguous. V was cut by 2 bases and J by 6 bases, with 10 bases left in between. Germline V lookup: CDR1 LGHNT, CDR2 FRNRAP. The CDR3 is 13 amino acids. The chain's CDR3 is CASGLWLWPEAFF. The DNA for the CDR3 is TGTGCTAGTGGTTTGTGGTTGTGGCCTGAAGCTTTCTTT.

This clonotype occurred many times. The chain recombines TRBV6-1 with TRBJ1-6; 7 bases are a match to TRBD1. This CDR3 is built from 16 residues. The trim removed 5 bases at V and 0 bases at J, leaving 4 bases unmatched. Germline loops: CDR1 MNHNS, CDR2 SASEGT. Written as DNA, the CDR3 is TGTGCCAGCAGTACGGGACAGAACTCCTATAATTCACCCCTCCACTTT. Its protein is CASSTGQNSYNSPLHF.

With respect to this clonotype: This clone may be a read error of a much larger clone one base away. This chain joins TRBV19 and TRBJ1-1; 7 bases align to TRBD1. There are 14 residues in the CDR3. Germline V gene data show CDR1 as LNHDA and CDR2 as SQIVND (reference sequence). The V and J ends lost 6 bases and 4 bases, in that order; junction bases with no gene match: 8. CDR3 bases: TGTGCCAGTAGCCGACAGGGAGGGAGCACTGAAGCTTTCTTT. Its protein product is CASSRQGGSTEAFF.

This clonotype was counted at least ten times. This chain joins TRBV18 and TRBJ1-2; 11 bases align to TRBD1. V trimming: 2 bases; J trimming: 4 bases; junction bases outside the gene matches: 6. Per germline, CDR1 KGHSH and CDR2 LQKENI. CDR3 size: 16 residues. CDR3 region: CASSPRGQGESYGYTF. CDR3 coding DNA: TGTGCCAGCTCACCAAGGGGACAGGGGGAAAGCTATGGCTACACCTTC. Supplemented by reference TRBV18 and TRBJ1-2, the full variable domain reads NAGVMQNPRHLVRRRGQEARLRCSPMKGHSHVYWYRQLPEEGLKFMVYLQKENIIDESGMPKERFSAEFPKEGPSILRIQQVVRGDSAAYFCASSPRGQGESYGYTFGSGTRLTVV.

This clonotype was detected many times. The chain combines TRBV11-2 with TRBJ2-1, with 10 bases that match TRBD2. J lost 4 bases, V lost 1 base, and 1 base had no gene match. Germline V gene data show CDR1 as SGHAT and CDR2 as FQNNGV. This CDR3 has 15 amino acids. CDR3 region: CASSLVLAGYNEQFF. In nucleotides, the CDR3 is TGTGCCAGCAGCTTAGTACTAGCGGGGTACAATGAGCAGTTCTTC.

This clonotype was observed at least ten times. The rearrangement uses TRBV5-1 and TRBJ2-5; D gene ambiguous. V shed 0 bases and J shed 2 bases, with 11 bases lying between them. Germline loops: CDR1 SGHRS, CDR2 YFSETQ. The CDR3 is 15 amino acids. Written as DNA, the CDR3 is TGCGCCAGCAGCTTGGCCGGCGGAGTACAAGAGACCCAGTACTTC. Translation: CASSLAGGVQETQYF. Full variable domain (missing parts from reference TRBV5-1 and TRBJ2-5): KAGVTQTPRYLIKTRGQQVTLSCSPISGHRSVSWYQQTPGQGLQFLFEYFSETQRNKGNFPGRFSGRQFSNSRSEMNVSTLELGDSALYLCASSLAGGVQETQYFGPGTRLLVL.

This clonotype was detected many times. The J gene is TRBJ2-2, the V gene TRBV6-1, with D perhaps being TRBD1 or TRBD2 (5 bases each). Germline CDR1 is MNHNS and CDR2 is SASEGT. V was shortened by 8 bases and J by 1 base, with 11 bases between the two germline ends. The length of the CDR3 is 14 residues. CDR3 amino acids: CASGVGVNTGELFF. Here the CDR3 DNA reads TGTGCCAGCGGGGTGGGGGTGAACACCGGGGAGCTGTTTTTT.

V is TRBV2 and J is TRBJ2-1, with 9 bases fitting TRBD2. The CDR3 is made up of 13 amino acids. With V trimmed by 11 bases and J by 8 bases, 10 bases remained unmatched. CDR1 and CDR2 (germline): SNHLY, FYNNEI. The CDR3, as DNA: TGTGCCCGCCAGGCTAGCGGGGTCCATGAGCAGTTCTTC. It is translated as CARQASGVHEQFF.

In this sample, this clonotype turned up many times. The chain joins TRBV12-3 or TRBV12-4 to TRBJ1-1, with D possibly matching TRBD1 (6 bases). The CDR3 has 15 residues. The V end lost 6 bases, the J end lost 0 bases, and 14 bases lay between the germline ends. CDR3 bases: TGTGCCAGCAGGCGACCCACAGGGTTGAACACTGAAGCTTTCTTT. The encoded protein is CASRRPTGLNTEAFF.

This clonotype came up a few times. The chain recombines TRBV28 with TRBJ2-7, with TRBD2 identical over 12 bases. Germline V gives CDR1 MDHEN, CDR2 SYDVKM. CDR3 size: 15 residues. The junction had 2 bases not matched to a gene; V was cut back by 0 bases and J by 5 bases. The CDR3 loop reads CASSLWPSGGDEQYF. DNA for the CDR3: TGTGCCAGCAGTTTATGGCCTAGCGGGGGGGACGAGCAGTACTTC.

This clonotype was observed many times. The rearrangement joins TRBV2 to TRBJ1-4, with D tentatively TRBD1 (6 bases). Deletions cut 5 bases from V and 2 bases from J, with 18 bases between. CDR3 length: 17 amino acids. Per the germline V gene, CDR1 is SNHLY and CDR2 is FYNNEI. CDR3 sequence: CASSPQAWGATNEKLFF. CDR3 coding DNA: TGTGCCAGCAGTCCACAGGCGTGGGGGGCGACTAATGAAAAACTGTTTTTT. Filled out from reference TRBV2 and TRBJ1-4, the complete variable domain reads EPEVTQTPSHQVTQMGQEVILRCVPISNHLYFYWYRQILGQKVEFLVSFYNNEISEKSEIFDDQFSVERPDGSNFTLKIRSTKLEDSAMYFCASSPQAWGATNEKLFFGSGTQLSVL.

This clonotype has a count of ten or more. The chain links TRBV28 to TRBJ2-3, with D maybe TRBD2 (6 bases). This CDR3 region has 16 residues. Trimming cost V 6 bases and J 4 bases, with 20 bases left between them. From germline, CDR1 is MDHEN and CDR2 SYDVKM. CDR3 loop: CASSSLGGALSDTQYF. DNA of the CDR3: TGTGCCAGCAGCTCCTTGGGCGGGGCTTTATCAGATACGCAGTATTTT.

This clonotype was picked up many times. The chain is built from TRBV20-1 and TRBJ1-5; D is unclear. This CDR3 has 14 residues. Per the germline V gene, CDR1 is DFQATT and CDR2 is SNEGSKA (reference sequence). V lost 1 base, J lost 2 bases, and 9 bases lay in between. CDR3 sequence reads: CSARVGNRNQPQHF. DNA of the CDR3: TGCAGTGCTAGAGTAGGAAATCGCAATCAGCCCCAGCATTTT.

The rearrangement joins TRBV20-1 to TRBJ2-7; the match to TRBD2 covers 14 bases. Germline loops: CDR1 DFQATT, CDR2 SNEGSKA (reference sequence). V gave up 7 bases and J gave up 3 bases; unmatched junction bases: 2. This CDR3 is built from 13 residues. The CDR3 here is CSVGLAGDYEQYF. DNA for the CDR3: TGCAGTGTGGGACTAGCGGGGGACTACGAGCAGTACTTC.

Ten or more counts support this clonotype. V and J are TRBV20-1 and TRBJ1-1; D ambiguous. Germline assignment: CDR1 DFQATT and CDR2 SNEGSKA (reference sequence). The CDR3 sequence is 14 residues long. CDR3 DNA: TGCACCCAAACATCTCAGCTTCTGAACACTGAAGCTTTCTTT. Its translation is CTQTSQLLNTEAFF.

This clonotype was seen repeatedly, ten times or more. The chain uses TRBV12-3 or TRBV12-4 and TRBJ2-7; 8 bases are shared with TRBD2. The CDR3 contains 14 residues. Trimming cost V 6 bases and J 6 bases; bases outside gene matches: 10. CDR3 amino acids: CASSPGRAVREQYF. The CDR3 region has the DNA TGTGCCAGCAGCCCCGGGAGGGCGGTACGCGAGCAGTACTTC.

This clonotype was picked up many times. The chain recombines TRBV7-9 with TRBJ2-5; D may be TRBD2 (5 bases). The CDR3 has 14 amino acids. Germline CDR1 and CDR2: SEHNR and FQNEAQ (reference sequence). With 6 bases removed from V and 5 bases from J, the gap between germline ends came to 16 bases. CDR3 sequence: CASSLSSRGETQYF. CDR3 coding DNA: TGTGCCAGCAGTCTATCGTCCAGAGGGGAGACCCAGTACTTC.

This clonotype was counted at least ten times. The V and J genes are TRBV4-1 and TRBJ2-7; unclear D gene. The CDR3 loop spans 14 amino acids. V lost 4 bases, J lost 2 bases, and 12 bases lay in between. Germline loops: CDR1 MGHRA, CDR2 YSYEKL. The CDR3 region has the DNA TGCGCCAGCAGCCTACTCCGTGGGGCCTACGAGCAGTACTTC. It translates to CASSLLRGAYEQYF.

V usage is TRBV3-1 and J usage is TRBJ2-3, with 14 bases that match TRBD2. The trim removed 1 base at V and 5 bases at J, leaving 2 bases unmatched. Germline lookup yields CDR1 LGHDT and CDR2 YNNKEL (reference sequence). The CDR3 is 16 amino acids. The CDR3 nucleotides are TGTGCCAGCAGCCAAGGACTAGCGGGAGGGGGAGATACGCAGTATTTT. It is translated as CASSQGLAGGGDTQYF.

This chain joins TRBV20-1 and TRBJ2-3; 12 nucleotides agree with TRBD2. The germline V gene has CDR1 DFQATT and CDR2 SNEGSKA (reference sequence). The trim removed 4 bases at V and 3 bases at J, leaving 8 bases unmatched. This CDR3 has 16 amino acids. The DNA of the CDR3 is TGCAGTGCTACGTACCCTAGCGGGGGGGCAACAGATACGCAGTATTTT. Translated, it gives CSATYPSGGATDTQYF.

This clonotype showed up many times. DNA of the CDR3: TGTGCCAGCAGTTTAGAGAGAACGGACGAAAAACTGTTTTTT. This sequence encodes CASSLERTDEKLFF. This chain links TRBV2 with TRBJ1-4, with unresolved D. The CDR3 is 14 residues long. The V gene's germline CDR1 is SNHLY and CDR2 FYNNEI. The ends were cut back, 5 bases at V and 8 bases at J, with 15 bases in the middle. Full variable domain (remainder filled in from reference TRBV2 and TRBJ1-4): EPEVTQTPSHQVTQMGQEVILRCVPISNHLYFYWYRQILGQKVEFLVSFYNNEISEKSEIFDDQFSVERPDGSNFTLKIRSTKLEDSAMYFCASSLERTDEKLFFGSGTQLSVL.

This clonotype was counted ten times or more. V is TRBV7-2 and J is TRBJ2-3; TRBD2 matches 8 bases. The CDR3 is 19 residues long. CDR1 and CDR2 (germline): SGHTA, FQGNSA. V shed 0 bases and J 0 bases; nucleotides not matched to a gene: 11. The CDR3 DNA sequence: TGTGCCAGCAGCTTAGCGGCGACTAGCGACCCCCCTAGCACAGATACGCAGTATTTT. It encodes CASSLAATSDPPSTDTQYF.

This clonotype was seen a handful of times. The rearrangement uses TRBV19 and TRBJ1-1; D not resolved. In germline, CDR1 is LNHDA, CDR2 SQIVND (reference sequence). The CDR3 sequence is 16 residues long. V was trimmed by 3 bases and J by 0 bases, leaving 14 bases between them. In DNA, the CDR3 is TGTGCCAGTAGTATTAGCCCTACGGGCATGAACACTGAAGCTTTCTTT. It encodes CASSISPTGMNTEAFF. Using reference TRBV19 and TRBJ1-1 for the parts outside the CDR3, the full variable domain is DGGITQSPKYLFRKEGQNVTLSCEQNLNHDAMYWYRQDPGQGLRLIYYSQIVNDFQKGDIAEGYSVSREKKESFPLTVTSAQKNPTAFYLCASSISPTGMNTEAFFGQGTRLTVV.

This clonotype was observed a few times. A much larger clone sits a single nucleotide away, making a read error possible. The V gene is TRBV28, the J gene TRBJ2-2, with D tentatively TRBD2 (5 bases). CDR1 and CDR2 from the germline V gene are MDHEN and SYDVKM. The CDR3 is 14 residues long. As DNA, the CDR3 is TGTGCCAGCAGTTTAACCAAGAACACCGGGGAGCTGGTTTTT. It yields the protein CASSLTKNTGELVF.

Many counts were recorded for this clonotype. The CDR3 DNA reads TGTGCCAGCAGCTTGGTCAGATCCCAAGAGACCCAGTACTTC. It specifies CASSLVRSQETQYF. J is TRBJ2-5 and V is TRBV7-9; no firm D call. Germline V gene data show CDR1 as SEHNR and CDR2 as FQNEAQ (reference sequence). The ends were cut back, 3 bases at V and 1 base at J, with 9 bases in the middle. The CDR3 is 14 residues long.

This clonotype was detected ten times or more. V is TRBV2 and J is TRBJ2-1; D is tentatively TRBD1 or TRBD2 (5 bases each). Looked up from germline, CDR1 is SNHLY and CDR2 is FYNNEI. The CDR3 consists of 18 residues. As DNA, the CDR3 is TGTTCAAGCAATTCGATTCGGACCCGGGACGGCCAATACAATGAGCAGTTCTTC. Protein: CSSNSIRTRDGQYNEQFF.

This clonotype was detected ten times or more. This sequence joins TRBV6-6 and TRBJ2-1; D is unclear. In germline, CDR1 is MNHNY, CDR2 SVGAGI (reference sequence). V was clipped by 0 bases and J by 6 bases, with 9 bases between them. CDR3 length equals 14 residues. The CDR3 sequence: CASSYSTSGNEQFF. CDR3 in DNA: TGTGCCAGCAGTTACTCGACGTCGGGCAATGAGCAGTTCTTC.

At least ten counts were recorded for this clonotype. The rearrangement uses TRBV2 and TRBJ1-2; D is uncertain. CDR1 and CDR2 from the germline V gene are SNHLY and FYNNEI. The CDR3 covers 14 residues. V gave up 5 bases and J gave up 1 base, with 11 bases separating them. The DNA of the CDR3 is TGTGCCAGCAGTAGACAACCCATTAACTATGGCTACACCTTC. Amino acids: CASSRQPINYGYTF.